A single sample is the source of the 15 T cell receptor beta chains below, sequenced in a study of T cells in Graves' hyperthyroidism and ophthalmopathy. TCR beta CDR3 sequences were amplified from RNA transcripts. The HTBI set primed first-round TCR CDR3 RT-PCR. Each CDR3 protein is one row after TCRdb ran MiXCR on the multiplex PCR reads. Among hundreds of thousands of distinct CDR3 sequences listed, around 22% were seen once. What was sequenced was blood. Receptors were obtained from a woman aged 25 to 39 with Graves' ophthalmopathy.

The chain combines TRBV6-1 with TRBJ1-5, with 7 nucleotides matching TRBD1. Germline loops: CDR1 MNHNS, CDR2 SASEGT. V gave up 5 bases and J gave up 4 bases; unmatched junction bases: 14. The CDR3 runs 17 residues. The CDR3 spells CASSPLSGTDFNQPQHF. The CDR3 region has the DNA TGTGCCAGCAGTCCGCTATCCGGGACAGATTTTAATCAGCCCCAGCATTTT.

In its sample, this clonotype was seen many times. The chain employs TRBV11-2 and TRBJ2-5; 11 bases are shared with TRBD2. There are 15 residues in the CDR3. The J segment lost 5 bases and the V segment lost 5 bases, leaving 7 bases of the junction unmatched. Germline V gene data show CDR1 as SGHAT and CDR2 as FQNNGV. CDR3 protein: CASSPIGTSGETQYF. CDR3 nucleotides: TGTGCCAGCAGCCCAATCGGGACTAGCGGCGAGACCCAGTACTTC.

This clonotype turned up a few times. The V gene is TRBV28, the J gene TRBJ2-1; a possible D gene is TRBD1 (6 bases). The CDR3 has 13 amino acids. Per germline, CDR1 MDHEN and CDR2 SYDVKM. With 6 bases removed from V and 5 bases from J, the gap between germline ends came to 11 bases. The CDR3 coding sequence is TGTGCCAGCAGGAGAACAGGGAACAATGAGCAGTTCTTC. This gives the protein CASRRTGNNEQFF.

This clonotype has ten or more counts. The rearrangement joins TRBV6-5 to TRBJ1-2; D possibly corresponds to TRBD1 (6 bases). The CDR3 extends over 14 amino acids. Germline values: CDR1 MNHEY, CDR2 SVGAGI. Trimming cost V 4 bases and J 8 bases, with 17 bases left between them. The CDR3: CASSFVRGERGYTF. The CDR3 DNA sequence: TGTGCCAGCAGTTTCGTAAGGGGGGAACGCGGCTACACCTTC.

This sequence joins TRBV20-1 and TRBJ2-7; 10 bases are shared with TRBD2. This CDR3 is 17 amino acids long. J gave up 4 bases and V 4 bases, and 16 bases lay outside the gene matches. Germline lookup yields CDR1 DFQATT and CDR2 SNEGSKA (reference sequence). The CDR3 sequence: CSANGGTSGVTVYEQYF. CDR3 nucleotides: TGCAGTGCTAATGGGGGTACTAGCGGGGTGACTGTGTACGAGCAGTACTTC.

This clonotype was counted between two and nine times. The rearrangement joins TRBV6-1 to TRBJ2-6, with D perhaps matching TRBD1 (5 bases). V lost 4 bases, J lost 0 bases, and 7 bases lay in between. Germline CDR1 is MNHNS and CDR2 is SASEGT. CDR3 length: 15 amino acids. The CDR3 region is CASSGDSSGANVLTF. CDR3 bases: TGTGCCAGCAGTGGTGACAGCTCTGGGGCCAACGTCCTGACTTTC.

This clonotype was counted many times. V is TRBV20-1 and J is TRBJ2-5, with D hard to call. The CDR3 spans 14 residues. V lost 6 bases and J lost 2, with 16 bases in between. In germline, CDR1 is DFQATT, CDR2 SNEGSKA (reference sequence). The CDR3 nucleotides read TGCAGTGCAAACGAACTGGACCTTCAAGAGACCCAGTACTTC. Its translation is CSANELDLQETQYF.

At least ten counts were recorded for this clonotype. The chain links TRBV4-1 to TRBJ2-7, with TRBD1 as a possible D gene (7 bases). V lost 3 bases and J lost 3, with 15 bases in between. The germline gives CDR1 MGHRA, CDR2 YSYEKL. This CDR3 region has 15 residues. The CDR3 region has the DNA TGCGCCAGCAGCCAGGGTGGAGGGGGCTACTACGAGCAGTACTTC. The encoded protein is CASSQGGGGYYEQYF.

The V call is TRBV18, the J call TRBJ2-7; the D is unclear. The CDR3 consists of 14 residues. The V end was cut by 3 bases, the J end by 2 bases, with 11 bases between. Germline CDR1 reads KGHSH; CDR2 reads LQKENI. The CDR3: CASSPSLNPYEQYF. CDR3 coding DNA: TGTGCCAGCTCACCTAGTTTGAACCCCTACGAGCAGTACTTC.

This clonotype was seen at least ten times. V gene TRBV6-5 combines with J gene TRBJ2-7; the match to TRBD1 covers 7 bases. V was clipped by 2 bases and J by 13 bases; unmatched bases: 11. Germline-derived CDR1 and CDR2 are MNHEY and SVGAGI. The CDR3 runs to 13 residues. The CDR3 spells CASSYRQGVTAYF. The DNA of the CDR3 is TGTGCCAGCAGTTACCGACAGGGTGTAACGGCCTACTTC.

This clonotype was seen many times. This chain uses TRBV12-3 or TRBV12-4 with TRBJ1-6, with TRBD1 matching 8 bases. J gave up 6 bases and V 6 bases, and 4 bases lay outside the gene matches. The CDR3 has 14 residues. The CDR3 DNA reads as TGTGCCAGCAGGCCGGACAGGGCTAATTCACCCCTCCACTTT. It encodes CASRPDRANSPLHF.

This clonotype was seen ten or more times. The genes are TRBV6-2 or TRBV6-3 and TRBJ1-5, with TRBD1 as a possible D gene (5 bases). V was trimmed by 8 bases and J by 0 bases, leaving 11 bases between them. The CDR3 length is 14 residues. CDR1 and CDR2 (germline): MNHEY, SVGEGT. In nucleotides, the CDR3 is TGTGCCAGCGGGGGTCTCTATAGCAATCAGCCCCAGCATTTT. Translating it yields CASGGLYSNQPQHF.

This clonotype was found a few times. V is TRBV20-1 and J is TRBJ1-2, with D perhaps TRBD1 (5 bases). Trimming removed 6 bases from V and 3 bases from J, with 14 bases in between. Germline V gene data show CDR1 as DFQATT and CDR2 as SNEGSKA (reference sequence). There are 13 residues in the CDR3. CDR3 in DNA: TGCAGTGCCCCGGCCGGGGGGGACTATGGCTACACCTTC. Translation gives CSAPAGGDYGYTF.

This CDR3 is CASIPGGGNTEAFF. The CDR3 region has the DNA TGTGCCAGCATCCCAGGGGGGGGGAACACTGAAGCTTTCTTT. This chain joins TRBV12-3 or TRBV12-4 and TRBJ1-1; 7 bases agree with TRBD1. The V segment lost 7 bases and the J segment 1 base; nucleotides outside the gene matches: 6. This CDR3 region has 14 residues.

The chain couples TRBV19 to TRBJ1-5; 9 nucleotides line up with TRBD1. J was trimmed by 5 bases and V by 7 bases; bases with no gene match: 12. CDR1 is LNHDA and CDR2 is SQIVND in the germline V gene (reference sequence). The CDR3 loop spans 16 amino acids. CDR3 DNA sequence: TGTGCCAGTACCCTGGGGGGGGGACAGGGTTATCAGCCCCAGCATTTT. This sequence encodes CASTLGGGQGYQPQHF.